The 31 T cell receptor beta chains in this list originate from one sample, sequenced in a study of post-analysis software for immune sequencing data. These receptors' antigens are unknown. Whole-study results and caveats: Included in a set of roughly five TRBV segments more frequent in patients than controls were TRBV5-6, TRBV5-1 and TRBV20-1.

cDNA libraries for TCR beta contained unique molecular identifiers. Each CDR3 protein is one row after TCRdb ran MiXCR on the PCR reads. Here the sample spans about 500,000 distinct CDR3 sequences, 40% to 55% being singletons. The sequencing sample was made of blood. These receptor sequences come from a girl between 10 and 17 years old with multiple sclerosis.

The V gene is TRBV7-2, the J gene TRBJ1-2; D gene uncertain. The CDR3 spans 14 residues. The ends were cut back, 4 bases at V and 4 bases at J, with 13 bases in the middle. CDR1 and CDR2 from the germline V gene are SGHTA and FQGNSA. CDR3 bases: TGTGCCAGCAGCTCCGGATTGATTTTCTATGGCTACACCTTC. Encoded protein: CASSSGLIFYGYTF.

V gene TRBV7-8 combines with J gene TRBJ2-7; TRBD2 might be the D (6 bases). The CDR3 is 18 residues long. The V gene's germline CDR1 is SGHVS and CDR2 FQNEAQ. V lost 0 bases and J 3 bases, leaving 21 bases between the germline ends. The CDR3 sequence is CASSLASVTLAGGYEQYF. The CDR3 DNA reads TGTGCCAGCAGCTTAGCGTCCGTGACACTAGCCGGGGGCTACGAGCAGTACTTC.

This chain connects TRBV5-1 to TRBJ2-4; 11 bases are a match to TRBD2. The tail of the sequence fits TRBJ2-7 better, so the J call may be wrong. The CDR3 has 14 residues. Germline values: CDR1 SGHRS, CDR2 YFSETQ. CDR3 DNA: TGCGCCAGCAGCGGGGGACTAGCGGACTACGAGCAGTACTTC. Protein sequence: CASSGGLADYEQYF.

This clonotype was picked up one time. V usage is TRBV27 and J usage is TRBJ1-1; D uncertain. Germline V lookup: CDR1 MNHEY, CDR2 SMNVEV (reference sequence). This CDR3 is built from 17 residues. V lost 5 bases and J 0 bases, leaving 19 bases between the germline ends. The CDR3 loop reads CASSPQQANFMNTEAFF. As DNA, the CDR3 is TGTGCCAGCAGTCCCCAGCAGGCCAACTTCATGAACACTGAAGCTTTCTTT.

The chain has TRBV20-1 and TRBJ2-4; D ambiguous. The J call is uncertain, as TRBJ2-7 better fits the DNA end. CDR1 is DFQATT and CDR2 is SNEGSKA in the germline V gene (reference sequence). CDR3 length equals 11 residues. Written as DNA, the CDR3 is TGCAGTGCTAGGGTTGGGGACGAGCAGTACTTC. It yields the protein CSARVGDEQYF.

The J gene is TRBJ2-2, the V gene TRBV4-2, with 14 bases identical to TRBD2. The CDR3 sequence is 19 residues long. The trim removed 4 bases at V and 7 bases at J, leaving 14 bases unmatched. Germline V gives CDR1 LGHNA, CDR2 YNFKEQ. The CDR3 here is CASSPPGLAGGFRGGELFF. In DNA form, the CDR3 reads TGTGCCAGCAGCCCCCCCGGACTAGCGGGAGGCTTCCGTGGCGGGGAGCTGTTTTTT.

This clonotype was observed a few times. This sequence joins TRBV15 and TRBJ2-7, with D possibly called TRBD1 or TRBD2 (5 bases each). CDR1 LNHNV and CDR2 YYDKDF come from the germline V gene (reference sequence). CDR3 length: 17 residues. With 2 bases removed from V and 5 bases from J, the gap between germline ends came to 22 bases. The CDR3 region has the DNA TGTGCCACCAGCAGATCCATCGAAAGGGGACCCCGGGACGAGCAGTACTTC. Protein sequence: CATSRSIERGPRDEQYF. Full variable domain (outside the CDR3, taken from reference TRBV15 and TRBJ2-7): DAMVIQNPRYQVTQFGKPVTLSCSQTLNHNVMYWYQQKSSQAPKLLFHYYDKDFNNEADTPDNFQSRRPNTSFCFLDIRSPGLGDTAMYLCATSRSIERGPRDEQYFGPGTRLTVT.

Turning to this clonotype: Given the absence of the conserved phenylalanine or tryptophan at the CDR3 end, a read error is likely. The gene calls are TRBV4-2 and TRBJ2-3; 10 nucleotides align to TRBD2. This CDR3 spans 16 amino acids. Germline V gives CDR1 LGHNA, CDR2 YNFKEQ. V was pared by 5 bases and J by 2 bases, with 7 bases of the junction left unmatched. This chain's CDR3 is CASSDGLAELTDTQYI. The CDR3 DNA reads TGTGCCAGCAGCGATGGACTAGCGGAGCTCACAGATACGCAGTATATT.

The chain uses TRBV3-1 and TRBJ1-2; D remains ambiguous. Germline values: CDR1 LGHDT, CDR2 YNNKEL (reference sequence). This CDR3 spans 14 amino acids. The V gene lost 3 bases and the J gene lost 7 bases, with 15 bases spanning the gap. CDR3 protein: CASSQTGFEGGYTF. The CDR3 coding sequence is TGTGCCAGCAGCCAGACGGGCTTCGAGGGTGGCTACACCTTC.

This clonotype was seen a few times. This chain uses TRBV20-1 with TRBJ2-1; 15 positions agree with TRBD2. Germline loops: CDR1 DFQATT, CDR2 SNEGSKA (reference sequence). Germline trimming cut 5 bases from V and 7 bases from J; bases unmatched to any gene: 6. The CDR3 has 15 amino acids. CDR3 in DNA: TGCAGTGCTTATCGGACTAGCGGGAGGGGGAATGAGCAGTTCTTC. It yields the protein CSAYRTSGRGNEQFF.

V and J are TRBV29-1 and TRBJ2-7, with 8 nucleotides matching TRBD2. The trim removed 6 bases at V and 0 bases at J, leaving 4 bases unmatched. Germline V gives CDR1 SQVTM, CDR2 ANQGSEA. The CDR3 spans 13 residues. In nucleotides, the CDR3 is TGCAGCGTGGCCACTAGCGGCTCCTACGAGCAGTACTTC. This translates into CSVATSGSYEQYF.

The chain has TRBV7-8 and TRBJ2-4; 11 nucleotides align to TRBD2. The end of the DNA aligns better with TRBJ2-7, so the J call may be wrong. Germline V gives CDR1 SGHVS, CDR2 FQNEAQ. CDR3 length: 16 residues. Written as DNA, the CDR3 is TGTGCCAGCAGCCCCAGGCTAGCGGGAGGCATCTACGAGCAGTACTTC. Amino acid sequence: CASSPRLAGGIYEQYF.

The DNA of the CDR3 is TGTGCCAGCAGGGAACAACAGAACACTGAAGCTTTCTTT. Protein sequence: CASREQQNTEAFF. V is TRBV6-1 and J is TRBJ1-1, with D unresolved. The CDR3 covers 13 residues. CDR1 is MNHNS, CDR2 SASEGT, per germline. The V and J ends lost 6 bases and 1 base respectively, with 9 bases between them.

The table lists this clonotype with a count of one. This chain uses TRBV15 with TRBJ2-3; D tentatively fits TRBD1 or TRBD2 (6 bases each). The germline gives CDR1 LNHNV, CDR2 YYDKDF (reference sequence). The V end was cut by 1 base, the J end by 3 bases, with 17 bases between. The CDR3 has 17 residues. The CDR3, as DNA: TGTGCCACCAGCAGAGGGTTTGGGGGGCCGCCGACAGATACGCAGTATTTT. It codes for CATSRGFGGPPTDTQYF.

This clonotype was seen a few times. In nucleotides, the CDR3 is TGCGCCAGCAGCTCCTCAGGGGAGGCCTACGAGCAGTACTTC. It yields the protein CASSSSGEAYEQYF. The rearrangement joins TRBV5-1 to TRBJ2-7; D tentatively fits TRBD1 or TRBD2 (6 bases each). The germline V gene encodes CDR1 SGHRS and CDR2 YFSETQ. V lost 3 bases and J 2 bases, leaving 12 bases between the germline ends. The CDR3 loop spans 14 amino acids.

V usage is TRBV5-1 and J usage is TRBJ2-7, with 13 nucleotides matching TRBD2. The closer fit of TRBJ2-5 to the DNA end suggests the J call may be wrong. Germline V gene sequence: CDR1 SGHRS, CDR2 YFSETQ. This CDR3 has 17 residues. For the CDR3, the DNA is TGCGCCAGCAGCTTGGCTGTCGGACTAGCGGGAGTAGAGACCCAGTACTTC. It encodes CASSLAVGLAGVETQYF.

This chain connects TRBV6-5 to TRBJ1-1, with TRBD1 matching 8 bases. Trimming at V came to 4 bases and at J to 3 bases, leaving 4 bases not matched to a gene. Per the germline V gene, CDR1 is MNHEY and CDR2 is SVGAGI. This CDR3 region has 14 residues. CDR3 residues: CASSSTGADTEAFF. In DNA, the CDR3 is TGTGCCAGCAGTTCGACAGGGGCAGACACTGAAGCTTTCTTT.

This clonotype was seen only a few times. V gene TRBV28 combines with J gene TRBJ2-4; no clear D gene. Trimming removed 4 bases at V and 0 bases at J, with 16 bases between. This CDR3 has 17 residues. CDR1 is MDHEN, CDR2 SYDVKM, per germline. This CDR3 is CASSSYEALLAKNIQYF. The CDR3 DNA reads TGTGCCAGCAGTTCCTACGAGGCGTTGCTAGCCAAAAACATTCAGTACTTC.

Details on this clonotype: One end of the junction fails to match germline, which may point to a read error. The chain employs TRBV5-5 and TRBJ2-5; 7 bases match TRBD2. The CDR3 covers 14 residues. CDR1 SGHKS and CDR2 YYEKEE come from the germline V gene (reference sequence). CDR3 amino acids: CAGSHGGGQETQYF. The CDR3 DNA is TGTGCCGGCAGCCACGGGGGAGGGCAAGAGACCCAGTACTTC.

This clonotype was observed a few times. The chain links TRBV15 to TRBJ2-7; D uncertain. Trimming took 2 bases from V and 4 from J, leaving 9 bases between them. The CDR3 loop spans 13 amino acids. Germline V gene lookup returns CDR1 LNHNV and CDR2 YYDKDF (reference sequence). CDR3 nucleotide sequence: TGTGCCACCAGCAGAATAAGAGATTACGAGCAGTACTTC. This encodes CATSRIRDYEQYF.

CDR3 nucleotides: TGTGCCAGCAGTTTAGCTGCGGGACAGCCCCAGCATTTT. It encodes CASSLAAGQPQHF. J is TRBJ1-5 and V is TRBV12-3 or TRBV12-4; no reliable D call. This CDR3 is built from 13 residues. Trimming left V 0 bases short and J 7 bases short, with 7 bases between.

The V and J genes are TRBV7-3 and TRBJ2-3; no clear D. Trimming took 5 bases from V and 1 from J, leaving 10 bases between them. The CDR3 sequence is 14 residues long. Germline CDR1 is SGHTA and CDR2 is FQGTGA. CDR3 region: CASSPSGRTDTQYF. CDR3 DNA: TGTGCCAGCAGCCCCTCCGGCCGCACAGATACGCAGTATTTT. Full variable domain (remainder filled in from reference TRBV7-3 and TRBJ2-3): GAGVSQTPSNKVTEKGKYVELRCDPISGHTALYWYRQSLGQGPEFLIYFQGTGAADDSGLPNDRFFAVRPEGSVSTLKIQRTERGDSAVYLCASSPSGRTDTQYFGPGTRLTVL.

This chain connects TRBV20-1 to TRBJ2-3; D gene uncertain. V was clipped by 3 bases and J by 4 bases, with 11 bases between them. The CDR3 consists of 13 residues. Germline V lookup: CDR1 DFQATT, CDR2 SNEGSKA (reference sequence). CDR3: CSASSPGPDTQYF. As DNA, the CDR3 is TGCAGTGCTAGTTCCCCAGGACCAGATACGCAGTATTTT.

The J gene is TRBJ2-5, the V gene TRBV7-8; 8 positions match TRBD1. The CDR3 consists of 15 residues. Germline V lookup: CDR1 SGHVS, CDR2 FQNEAQ. J was trimmed by 0 bases and V by 1 base; bases with no gene match: 1. DNA of the CDR3: TGTGCCAGCAGCTTAGAGACAGGGGACCAAGAGACCCAGTACTTC. This codes for CASSLETGDQETQYF. Based on the CDR3 plus reference TRBV7-8 and TRBJ2-5, the full variable domain is GAGVSQSPRYKVAKRGQDVALRCDPISGHVSLFWYQQALGQGPEFLTYFQNEAQLDKSGLPSDRFFAERPEGSVSTLKIQRTQQEDSAVYLCASSLETGDQETQYFGPGTRLLVL.

The CDR3 here is CATSRPSQGEVTQYF. The CDR3 DNA is TGTGCCACCAGCAGACCATCGCAGGGGGAAGTGACCCAGTACTTC. The genes are TRBV15 and TRBJ2-5; 7 positions match TRBD1. Germline CDR1 reads LNHNV; CDR2 reads YYDKDF (reference sequence). After removal of 2 bases from V and 7 bases from J, the junction contained 10 bases not matched to a gene. This CDR3 has 15 residues. Full variable domain (rest looked up from reference TRBV15 and TRBJ2-5): DAMVIQNPRYQVTQFGKPVTLSCSQTLNHNVMYWYQQKSSQAPKLLFHYYDKDFNNEADTPDNFQSRRPNTSFCFLDIRSPGLGDTAMYLCATSRPSQGEVTQYFGPGTRLLVL.

The chain has TRBV10-1 and TRBJ2-1; D is tentatively TRBD1 or TRBD2 (5 bases each). Germline CDR1 is WNHNN and CDR2 is SYGVQD (reference sequence). The CDR3 loop spans 17 amino acids. V gave up 0 bases and J gave up 10 bases, with 22 bases separating them. The CDR3 DNA reads as TGCGCCAGCAGTGAGTCAAGGTTGAGGGGATTGGGACGCGAGCAGTTCTTC. Residues: CASSESRLRGLGREQFF.

V usage is TRBV10-3 and J usage is TRBJ1-2; 9 nucleotides match TRBD1. CDR1 is ENHRY and CDR2 is SYGVKD in the germline V gene. V lost 9 bases to trimming and J lost 0 bases; unmatched junction nucleotides: 11. This CDR3 is built from 16 residues. This CDR3 reads CAITPGQGGANYGYTF. The CDR3 DNA is TGTGCCATTACACCGGGACAGGGAGGGGCTAACTATGGCTACACCTTC.

The rearrangement uses TRBV28 and TRBJ2-7; no definite D call. Trimming removed 1 base at V and 3 bases at J, with 25 bases between. The CDR3 covers 19 residues. Germline V CDR1 and CDR2: MDHEN, SYDVKM. CDR3: CASSLFPWPRVSRLYEQYF. For the CDR3, the DNA is TGTGCCAGCAGTTTATTTCCGTGGCCAAGGGTCAGTCGCCTCTACGAGCAGTACTTC.

This clonotype has a handful of counts. The chain employs TRBV12-3 or TRBV12-4 and TRBJ2-3, with TRBD2 matching over 15 bases. The CDR3 has 18 amino acids. V lost 6 bases to trimming and J lost 1 base; unmatched junction nucleotides: 8. Written as DNA, the CDR3 is TGTGCCAGCAGGCCGGGACTAGCGGGAGGAGGAGGCACAGATACGCAGTATTTT. As protein: CASRPGLAGGGGTDTQYF.

CDR3 sequence: CASTTGGGYTF. For the CDR3, the DNA is TGTGCCAGCACCACGGGGGGAGGCTACACCTTC. This chain connects TRBV7-9 to TRBJ1-2; D is possibly TRBD1 (5 bases). This CDR3 spans 11 amino acids. CDR1 SEHNR and CDR2 FQNEAQ come from the germline V gene (reference sequence). The V and J ends lost 7 bases and 8 bases respectively, with 11 bases between them.

This clonotype was seen a handful of times. The chain has TRBV29-1 and TRBJ2-1, with TRBD1 matching 12 bases. This CDR3 is built from 14 residues. CDR1 and CDR2 from the germline V gene are SQVTM and ANQGSEA. J gave up 4 bases and V 4 bases, and 2 bases lay outside the gene matches. CDR3 in amino acids: CSVGGQGAYNEQFF. The CDR3 nucleotides read TGCAGCGTTGGGGGACAGGGGGCATACAATGAGCAGTTCTTC.